This TCR beta chain was captured by sequencing in a study of early T cells in non-severe SARS-CoV-2 infection. The wider study: Chains stayed unpaired after sequencing of bulk RNA from unsorted whole blood. Whole-study results and caveats: VDJdb matching, biased toward anti-spike CD8 responses, missed private and CD4 specificities.

Trimming took 1 base from V and 10 from J, leaving 14 bases between them. Germline loops: CDR1 SEHNR, CDR2 FQNEAQ (reference sequence). This CDR3 region has 15 residues. This clonotype was detected many times. Its target is not known. MiXCR, run by TCRdb on the 5' RACE reads, gives a single entry per CDR3 protein. This table has approximately 79,000 distinct CDR3 sequences, around 13% appearing once. Sequenced: whole blood. This clonotype originated in an adult who was a healthcare worker with PCR-confirmed SARS-CoV-2 infection or an uninfected control (not recorded which). The V and J genes are TRBV7-9 and TRBJ1-6, with a weak D call TRBD1 (5 bases). In DNA form, the CDR3 reads TGTGCCAGCAGCTTAGTTCCCGGGGCGGGATCACCCCTCCACTTT. Translating it yields CASSLVPGAGSPLHF.